This TCR beta chain was documented in a study of T cell repertoires in cytomegalovirus infection. Study information: Based on public TCR beta signatures, there were indications of CMV infection and of a matching HLA type.

The CDR3 is made up of 15 amino acids. Germline-derived CDR1 and CDR2 are SGHTA and FQGNSA. V was trimmed by 1 base and J by 3 bases, leaving 7 bases between them. TCRdb independently ran MiXCR on the reads; one entry per CDR3 protein. The sample has roughly 760,000 distinct CDR3 sequences, 35% seen once. This clonotype was recorded many times. The antigen remains undetermined. Findings and limits, study-wide: Cumulative public TCR beta family frequency identified carriers of CMV plus the relevant HLA. In two of eight donors, the top clonotype was HLA-C-restricted CMV-specific.

This receptor was obtained from a human donor in good health (CMV status not recorded). Some clones in this sample may be carry-over from other donors' samples. The chain joins TRBV7-2 to TRBJ1-6; D is undetermined. The specimen was PBMCs. DNA of the CDR3: TGTGCCAGCAGCTTAGAGGCAAACTATAATTCACCCCTCCACTTT. This sequence encodes CASSLEANYNSPLHF.